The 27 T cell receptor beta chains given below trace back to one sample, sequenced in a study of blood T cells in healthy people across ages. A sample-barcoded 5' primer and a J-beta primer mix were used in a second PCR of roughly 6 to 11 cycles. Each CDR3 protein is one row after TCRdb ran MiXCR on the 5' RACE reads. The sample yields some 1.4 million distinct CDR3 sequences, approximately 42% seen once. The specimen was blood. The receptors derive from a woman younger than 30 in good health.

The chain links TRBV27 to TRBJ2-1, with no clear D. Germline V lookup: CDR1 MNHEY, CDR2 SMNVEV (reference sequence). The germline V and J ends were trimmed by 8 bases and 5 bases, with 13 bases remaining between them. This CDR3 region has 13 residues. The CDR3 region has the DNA TGTGCCAGCCACGGCGCGGAAGACAATGAGCAGTTCTTC. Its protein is CASHGAEDNEQFF.

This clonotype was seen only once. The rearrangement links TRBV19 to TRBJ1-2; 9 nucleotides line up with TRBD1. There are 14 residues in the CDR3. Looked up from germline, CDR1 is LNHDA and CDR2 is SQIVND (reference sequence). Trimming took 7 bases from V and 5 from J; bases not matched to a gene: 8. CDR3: CASNEQGASYGYTF. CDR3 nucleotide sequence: TGTGCCAGTAACGAACAGGGGGCTTCATATGGCTACACCTTC.

In DNA, the CDR3 is TGTGCCAGCAGTACACGCCGGGACCACACCTACAATGAGCAGTTCTTC. This codes for CASSTRRDHTYNEQFF. This sequence joins TRBV6-5 and TRBJ2-1; either TRBD1 or TRBD2 may supply D (5 bases each). The CDR3 sequence is 16 residues long. The ends were cut back, 5 bases at V and 2 bases at J, with 16 bases in the middle. The germline gives CDR1 MNHEY, CDR2 SVGAGI.

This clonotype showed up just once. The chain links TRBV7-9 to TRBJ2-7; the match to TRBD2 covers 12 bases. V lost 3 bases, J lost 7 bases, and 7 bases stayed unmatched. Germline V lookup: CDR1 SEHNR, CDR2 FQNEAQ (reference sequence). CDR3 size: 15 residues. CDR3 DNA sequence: TGTGCCAGCAGCTTCGCTAGCGGGAGGGCCAATGAGCAGTACTTC. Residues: CASSFASGRANEQYF.

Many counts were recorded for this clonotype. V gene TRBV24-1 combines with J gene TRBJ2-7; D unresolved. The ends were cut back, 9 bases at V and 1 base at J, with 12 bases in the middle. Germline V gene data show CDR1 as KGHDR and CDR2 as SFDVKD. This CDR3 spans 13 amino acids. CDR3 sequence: CATQEPGSYEQYF. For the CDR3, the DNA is TGTGCCACCCAAGAACCGGGTTCCTACGAGCAGTACTTC.

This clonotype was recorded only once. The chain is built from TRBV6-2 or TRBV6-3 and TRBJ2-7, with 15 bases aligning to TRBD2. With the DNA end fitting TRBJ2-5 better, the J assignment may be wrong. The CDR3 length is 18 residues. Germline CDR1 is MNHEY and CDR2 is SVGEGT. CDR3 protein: CASSYSKGLAGGRETQYF. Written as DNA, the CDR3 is TGTGCCAGCAGTTACTCGAAGGGACTAGCGGGAGGACGAGAGACCCAGTACTTC.

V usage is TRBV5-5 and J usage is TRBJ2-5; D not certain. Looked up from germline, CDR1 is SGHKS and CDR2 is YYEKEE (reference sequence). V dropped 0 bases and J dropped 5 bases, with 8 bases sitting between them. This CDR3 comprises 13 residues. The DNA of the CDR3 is TGTGCCAGCAGCTTGGAACCCGCGGAGACCCAGTACTTC. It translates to CASSLEPAETQYF.

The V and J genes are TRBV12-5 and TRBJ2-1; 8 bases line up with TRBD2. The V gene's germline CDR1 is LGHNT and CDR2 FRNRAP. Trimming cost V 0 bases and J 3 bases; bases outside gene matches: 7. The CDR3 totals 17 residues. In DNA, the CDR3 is TGTGCTAGTGGTTTGGTACTAGTCCGGGGGGGCTACAATGAGCAGTTCTTC. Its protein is CASGLVLVRGGYNEQFF.

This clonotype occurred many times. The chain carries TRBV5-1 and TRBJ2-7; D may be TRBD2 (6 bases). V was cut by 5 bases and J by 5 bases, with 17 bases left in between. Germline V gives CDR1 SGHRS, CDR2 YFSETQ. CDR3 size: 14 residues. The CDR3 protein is CASSSRLDPDEQYF. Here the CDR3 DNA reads TGCGCCAGCAGTTCACGACTAGATCCTGACGAGCAGTACTTC.

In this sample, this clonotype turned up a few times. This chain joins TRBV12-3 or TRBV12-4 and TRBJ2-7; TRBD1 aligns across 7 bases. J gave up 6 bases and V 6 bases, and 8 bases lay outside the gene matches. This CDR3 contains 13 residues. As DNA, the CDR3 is TGTGCCAGCAGCACAGGGGTTTTGACCGAGCAGTACTTC. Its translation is CASSTGVLTEQYF.

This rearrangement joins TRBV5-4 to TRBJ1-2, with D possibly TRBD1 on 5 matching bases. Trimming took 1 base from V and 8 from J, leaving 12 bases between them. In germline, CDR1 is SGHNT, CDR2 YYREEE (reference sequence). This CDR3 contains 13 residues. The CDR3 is CASSLPGMGGYTF. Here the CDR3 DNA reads TGTGCCAGCAGCTTGCCAGGGATGGGCGGCTACACCTTC. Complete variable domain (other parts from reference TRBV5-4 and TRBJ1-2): ETGVTQSPTHLIKTRGQQVTLRCSSQSGHNTVSWYQQALGQGPQFIFQYYREEENGRGNFPPRFSGLQFPNYSSELNVNALELDDSALYLCASSLPGMGGYTFGSGTRLTVV.

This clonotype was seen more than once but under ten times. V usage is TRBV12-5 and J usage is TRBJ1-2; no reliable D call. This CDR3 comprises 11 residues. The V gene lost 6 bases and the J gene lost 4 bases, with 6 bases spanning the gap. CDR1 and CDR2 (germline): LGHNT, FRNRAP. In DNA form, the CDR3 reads TGTGCTAGTGGCCCCCCCTATGGCTACACCTTC. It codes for CASGPPYGYTF.

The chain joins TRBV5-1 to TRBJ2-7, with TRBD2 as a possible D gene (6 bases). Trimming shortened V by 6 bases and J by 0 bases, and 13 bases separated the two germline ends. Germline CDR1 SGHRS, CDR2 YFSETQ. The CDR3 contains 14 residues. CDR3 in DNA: TGCGCCAGCAACTACGGGACTTCCTCCTACGAGCAGTACTTC. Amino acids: CASNYGTSSYEQYF.

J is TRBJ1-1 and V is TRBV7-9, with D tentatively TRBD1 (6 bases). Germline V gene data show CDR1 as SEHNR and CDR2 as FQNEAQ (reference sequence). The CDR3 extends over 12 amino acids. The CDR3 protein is CATGSRNTEAFF. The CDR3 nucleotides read TGTGCAACAGGGTCGCGGAACACTGAAGCTTTCTTT.

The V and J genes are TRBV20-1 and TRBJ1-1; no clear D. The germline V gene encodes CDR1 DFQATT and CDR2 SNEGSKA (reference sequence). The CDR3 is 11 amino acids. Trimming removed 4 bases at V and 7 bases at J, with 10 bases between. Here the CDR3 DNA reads TGCAGTGCTACCCTTATCGGTGAAGCTTTCTTT. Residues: CSATLIGEAFF.

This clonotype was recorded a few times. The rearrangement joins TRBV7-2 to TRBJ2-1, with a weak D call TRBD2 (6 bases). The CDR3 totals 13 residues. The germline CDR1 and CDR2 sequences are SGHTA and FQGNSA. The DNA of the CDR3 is TGTGCTTCGCAGGAGGGATTTTACAATGAGCAGTTCTTC. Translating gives CASQEGFYNEQFF. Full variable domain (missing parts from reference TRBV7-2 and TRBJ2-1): GAGVSQSPSNKVTEKGKDVELRCDPISGHTALYWYRQSLGQGLEFLIYFQGNSAPDKSGLPSDRFSAERTGGSVSTLTIQRTQQEDSAVYLCASQEGFYNEQFFGPGTRLTVL.

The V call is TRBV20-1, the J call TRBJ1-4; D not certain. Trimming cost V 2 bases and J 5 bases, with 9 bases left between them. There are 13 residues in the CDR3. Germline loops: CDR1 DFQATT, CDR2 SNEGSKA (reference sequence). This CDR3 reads CSARLGPNEKLFF. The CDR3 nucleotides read TGCAGTGCTAGACTCGGGCCGAATGAAAAACTGTTTTTT.

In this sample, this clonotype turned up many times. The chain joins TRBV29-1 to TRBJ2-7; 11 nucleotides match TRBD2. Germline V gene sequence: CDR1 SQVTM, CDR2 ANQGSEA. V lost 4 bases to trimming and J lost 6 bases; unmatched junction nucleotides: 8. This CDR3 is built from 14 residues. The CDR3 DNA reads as TGCAGCGTTGGTACTAGCGGGAGAGACGGCGAGCAGTACTTC. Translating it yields CSVGTSGRDGEQYF.

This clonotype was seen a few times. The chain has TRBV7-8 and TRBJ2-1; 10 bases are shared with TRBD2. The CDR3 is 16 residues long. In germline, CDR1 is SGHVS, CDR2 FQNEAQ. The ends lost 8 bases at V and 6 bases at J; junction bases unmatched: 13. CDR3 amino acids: CASEGLAGDLGNEQFF. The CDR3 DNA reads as TGTGCCAGCGAGGGGCTAGCGGGAGACCTGGGCAATGAGCAGTTCTTC.

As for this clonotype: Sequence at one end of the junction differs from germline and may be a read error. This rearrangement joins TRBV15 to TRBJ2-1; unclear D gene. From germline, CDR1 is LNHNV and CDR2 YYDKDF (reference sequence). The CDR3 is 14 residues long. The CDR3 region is CVTSRDLGYNEQFF. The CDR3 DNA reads TGTGTCACCAGCAGAGATCTTGGGTACAATGAGCAGTTCTTC.

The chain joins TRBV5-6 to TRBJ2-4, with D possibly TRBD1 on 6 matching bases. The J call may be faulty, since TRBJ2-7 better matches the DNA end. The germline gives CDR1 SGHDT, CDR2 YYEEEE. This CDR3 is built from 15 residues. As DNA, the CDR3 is TGTGCCAGCAGCAAAAGGAGCGTAACAGGGCGCGAGCAGTACTTC. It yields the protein CASSKRSVTGREQYF.

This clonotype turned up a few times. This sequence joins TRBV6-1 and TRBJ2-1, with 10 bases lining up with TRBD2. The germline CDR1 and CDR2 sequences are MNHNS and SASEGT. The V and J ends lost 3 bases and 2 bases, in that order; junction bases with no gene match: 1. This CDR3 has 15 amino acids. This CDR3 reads CASSEGLATYNEQFF. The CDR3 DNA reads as TGTGCCAGCAGTGAGGGACTAGCGACCTACAATGAGCAGTTCTTC.

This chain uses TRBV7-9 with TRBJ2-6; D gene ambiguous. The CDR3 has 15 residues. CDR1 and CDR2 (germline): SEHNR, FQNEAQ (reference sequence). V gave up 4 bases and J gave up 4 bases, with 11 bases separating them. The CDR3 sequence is CASSSASRGANVLTF. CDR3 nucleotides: TGTGCCAGCAGCTCCGCCAGTCGAGGGGCCAACGTCCTGACTTTC.

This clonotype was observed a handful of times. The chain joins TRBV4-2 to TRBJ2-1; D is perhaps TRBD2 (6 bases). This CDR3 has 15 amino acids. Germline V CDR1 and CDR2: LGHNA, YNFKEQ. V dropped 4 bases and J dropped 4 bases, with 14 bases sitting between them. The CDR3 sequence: CASSPRGGLYNEQFF. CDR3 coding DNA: TGTGCCAGCAGCCCCCGAGGAGGGCTTTACAATGAGCAGTTCTTC.

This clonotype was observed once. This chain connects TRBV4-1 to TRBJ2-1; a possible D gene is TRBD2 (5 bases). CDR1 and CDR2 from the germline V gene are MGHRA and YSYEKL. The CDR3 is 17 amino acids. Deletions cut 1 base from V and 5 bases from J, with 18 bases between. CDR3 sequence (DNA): TGCGCCAGCAGCCAAGTACGGGAAGAGTATTTTGACAATGAGCAGTTCTTC. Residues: CASSQVREEYFDNEQFF.

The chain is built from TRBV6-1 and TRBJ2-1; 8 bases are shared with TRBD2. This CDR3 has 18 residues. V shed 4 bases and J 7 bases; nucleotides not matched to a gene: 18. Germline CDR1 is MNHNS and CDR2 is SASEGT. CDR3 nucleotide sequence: TGTGCCAGCAGTGGTACTAGCGGATCTATGCGGGCGTGGAATGAGCAGTTCTTC. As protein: CASSGTSGSMRAWNEQFF.

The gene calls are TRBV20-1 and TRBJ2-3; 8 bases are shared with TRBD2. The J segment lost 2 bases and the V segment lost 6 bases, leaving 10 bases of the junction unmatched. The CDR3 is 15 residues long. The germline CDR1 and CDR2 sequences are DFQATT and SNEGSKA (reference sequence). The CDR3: CSATPGGGITDTQYF. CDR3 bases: TGCAGTGCAACCCCCGGGGGGGGCATCACAGATACGCAGTATTTT.